The 27 T cell receptor beta chains presented below share a single source sample, sequenced in a study of human T cells and chemical hapten exposure. Noted time point: pre-sensitization, week 0. As to treatment: therapeutic diphenylcyclopropenone sensitization with weekly scalp DPC. TCRdb itself ran the RACE reads through MiXCR, one entry per CDR3 protein. The sample has around 180,000 distinct CDR3 sequences, around 30% seen once; the top ten hold about 2.7%. The sequencing used whole blood, collected in connection with sensitization to the hapten diphenylcyclopropenone (DPC). All receptors derive from a woman aged 25 to 45 with alopecia areata. Some clones in this sample may be carry-over from other donors' samples.

This chain uses TRBV12-3 or TRBV12-4 with TRBJ2-5; D might be TRBD1 (6 bases). The V end was cut by 5 bases, the J end by 0 bases, with 10 bases between. This CDR3 has 14 residues. The CDR3 is CASSPRDNQETQYF. As DNA, the CDR3 is TGTGCCAGCAGTCCACGGGACAACCAAGAGACCCAGTACTTC.

This clonotype was detected only a few times. This chain connects TRBV5-1 to TRBJ2-1, with a tentative D call TRBD1 (6 bases). CDR3 length equals 14 residues. V was trimmed by 2 bases and J by 7 bases, leaving 13 bases between them. Germline loops: CDR1 SGHRS, CDR2 YFSETQ. The CDR3 DNA is TGCGCCAGCAGCTTTTCGGCAGGGGATAATGAGCAGTTCTTC. Protein: CASSFSAGDNEQFF.

This clonotype was seen more than once but under ten times. This chain links TRBV27 with TRBJ2-2; D remains ambiguous. This CDR3 spans 13 amino acids. CDR1 is MNHEY, CDR2 SMNVEV, per germline (reference sequence). V gave up 1 base and J gave up 6 bases, with 6 bases separating them. CDR3 sequence (DNA): TGTGCCAGCAGTTTATGGAATGCCGGGGAGCTGTTTTTT. Translation: CASSLWNAGELFF.

The V and J genes are TRBV5-5 and TRBJ2-7; D gene uncertain. Germline CDR1 is SGHKS and CDR2 is YYEKEE (reference sequence). The CDR3 consists of 13 residues. The V and J ends lost 4 bases and 3 bases respectively, with 11 bases between them. CDR3 protein: CASSQRESYEQYF. Here the CDR3 DNA reads TGTGCCAGCAGCCAGAGAGAAAGCTACGAGCAGTACTTC.

This clonotype was observed a handful of times. This sequence joins TRBV7-3 and TRBJ2-1, with a possible D match to TRBD2 (6 bases). The germline V gene encodes CDR1 SGHTA and CDR2 FQGTGA. This CDR3 has 13 amino acids. The ends were cut back, 1 base at V and 10 bases at J, with 11 bases in the middle. DNA for the CDR3: TGTGCCAGCAGCTTAAACGGGCTAGCGGAGCAGTTCTTC. This translates into CASSLNGLAEQFF.

This clonotype came up a few times. The chain is built from TRBV29-1 and TRBJ2-1; 7 bases align to TRBD2. The germline V gene has CDR1 SQVTM and CDR2 ANQGSEA. V lost 6 bases and J lost 4; bases outside the gene matches: 15. The CDR3 extends over 16 amino acids. The DNA for the CDR3 is TGCAGCGTCCCCAAGGACCAGCGGGGCTCTTACAATGAGCAGTTCTTC. Its protein is CSVPKDQRGSYNEQFF.

The sample holds a few counts of this clonotype. V usage is TRBV7-6 and J usage is TRBJ1-6; D is undetermined. Germline V gives CDR1 SGHVS, CDR2 FNYEAQ. The CDR3 extends over 14 amino acids. Trimming took off 5 bases at V and 10 bases at J, with 15 bases between the two ends. In nucleotides, the CDR3 is TGTGCCAGCAGCAGCCAGCCGAGGGAGTCACCCCTCCACTTT. This codes for CASSSQPRESPLHF.

This clonotype was counted only a few times. The chain couples TRBV28 to TRBJ2-1; TRBD1 matches 9 bases. Germline CDR1 and CDR2: MDHEN and SYDVKM. The V and J ends lost 6 bases and 4 bases, in that order; junction bases with no gene match: 7. The CDR3 is 15 amino acids. In DNA, the CDR3 is TGTGCCAGCAGCGCGCCGGGACAGGGATACAATGAGCAGTTCTTC. Its translation is CASSAPGQGYNEQFF.

This clonotype was observed a handful of times. The chain joins TRBV29-1 to TRBJ1-1; D not resolved. The CDR3 is 12 amino acids. The V and J ends lost 3 bases and 1 base respectively, with 6 bases between them. Germline V gene lookup returns CDR1 SQVTM and CDR2 ANQGSEA. The CDR3 region is CSVERGNTEAFF. As DNA, the CDR3 is TGCAGCGTTGAGCGGGGGAACACTGAAGCTTTCTTT.

The gene calls are TRBV28 and TRBJ1-1; D uncertain. This CDR3 comprises 15 residues. Germline assignment: CDR1 MDHEN and CDR2 SYDVKM. With 5 bases removed from V and 0 bases from J, the gap between germline ends came to 13 bases. In DNA form, the CDR3 reads TGTGCCAGCAGTCGCCGGGCGGCGGTGAACACTGAAGCTTTCTTT. It encodes CASSRRAAVNTEAFF.

The J gene is TRBJ2-1, the V gene TRBV18; TRBD1 agrees at 7 bases. The CDR3 is made up of 16 amino acids. CDR1 KGHSH and CDR2 LQKENI come from the germline V gene. J was trimmed by 4 bases and V by 6 bases; bases with no gene match: 12. The CDR3 protein is CASSTTGVRLYNEQFF. CDR3 in DNA: TGTGCCAGCTCTACCACAGGGGTCCGCTTATACAATGAGCAGTTCTTC.

In its sample, this clonotype was seen a few times. The chain is built from TRBV10-3 and TRBJ2-1; D remains ambiguous. The CDR3 loop spans 17 amino acids. CDR1 is ENHRY, CDR2 SYGVKD, per germline. The V and J ends lost 0 bases and 9 bases respectively, with 21 bases between them. The CDR3 region is CAISESIFGLPRVEQFF. The CDR3 DNA reads TGTGCCATCAGTGAGTCGATCTTTGGCCTGCCTCGGGTTGAGCAGTTCTTC.

This chain joins TRBV29-1 and TRBJ2-5; maybe TRBD2 (6 bases). The germline gives CDR1 SQVTM, CDR2 ANQGSEA. The V end was cut by 6 bases, the J end by 5 bases, with 16 bases between. The CDR3 loop spans 13 amino acids. DNA of the CDR3: TGCAGCGTCCCCTTGTCAGGGAGGGAGACCCAGTACTTC. This codes for CSVPLSGRETQYF.

The V gene is TRBV10-3, the J gene TRBJ1-4; D possibly corresponds to TRBD1 (5 bases). V dropped 2 bases and J dropped 8 bases, with 12 bases sitting between them. The CDR3 runs to 14 residues. Per germline, CDR1 ENHRY and CDR2 SYGVKD. CDR3 nucleotide sequence: TGTGCCATCAGTGAGGCAGGGATGCGGGAAAAACTGTTTTTT. Translated: CAISEAGMREKLFF.

The chain carries TRBV7-9 and TRBJ2-7, with 7 bases that match TRBD1. This CDR3 contains 11 residues. With 5 bases clipped from V and 5 bases from J, the junction kept 0 bases outside the gene matches. Germline V gene data show CDR1 as SEHNR and CDR2 as FQNEAQ (reference sequence). CDR3: CASSQGDEQYF. CDR3 in DNA: TGTGCCAGCAGCCAGGGGGACGAGCAGTACTTC.

The chain joins TRBV28 to TRBJ2-7; D perhaps matches TRBD2 (6 bases). This CDR3 has 14 residues. Germline-derived CDR1 and CDR2 are MDHEN and SYDVKM. V was cut by 3 bases and J by 6 bases, with 15 bases left in between. The CDR3, as DNA: TGTGCCAGCAGTTTCTACCGGGACTCGTCCGAGCAGTACTTC. This encodes CASSFYRDSSEQYF. Full variable domain (missing parts from reference TRBV28 and TRBJ2-7): DVKVTQSSRYLVKRTGEKVFLECVQDMDHENMFWYRQDPGLGLRLIYFSYDVKMKEKGDIPEGYSVSREKKERFSLILESASTNQTSMYLCASSFYRDSSEQYFGPGTRLTVT.

In this sample, this clonotype turned up a few times. This sequence joins TRBV7-4 and TRBJ2-1; unclear D gene. Per germline, CDR1 SGHVT and CDR2 SQSDAQ. The V gene lost 3 bases and the J gene lost 4 bases, with 13 bases spanning the gap. The CDR3 consists of 15 residues. CDR3 amino acids: CASSFADRQYNEQFF. CDR3 DNA: TGTGCCAGCAGCTTCGCCGATAGACAATACAATGAGCAGTTCTTC.

The chain recombines TRBV20-1 with TRBJ2-3, with D unclear. Looked up from germline, CDR1 is DFQATT and CDR2 is SNEGSKA (reference sequence). This CDR3 has 13 residues. The germline V and J ends were trimmed by 1 base and 7 bases, with 12 bases remaining between them. The CDR3, as DNA: TGCAGTGCTAGAGGCTCAGGCCCGCATACGCAGTATTTT. Amino acid sequence: CSARGSGPHTQYF.

The rearrangement uses TRBV4-2 and TRBJ2-2; 12 bases map to TRBD2. Germline lookup yields CDR1 LGHNA and CDR2 YNFKEQ. The CDR3 runs 20 residues. V lost 1 base and J lost 3; bases outside the gene matches: 12. The CDR3 is CASSQVQTSGGFLYTGELFF. CDR3 in DNA: TGTGCCAGCAGCCAAGTCCAGACTAGCGGGGGTTTCCTATACACCGGGGAGCTGTTTTTT.

The rearrangement uses TRBV28 and TRBJ2-3; the match to TRBD2 covers 7 bases. The ends lost 2 bases at V and 1 base at J; junction bases unmatched: 3. The CDR3 is made up of 15 amino acids. Germline CDR1 reads MDHEN; CDR2 reads SYDVKM. This CDR3 reads CASSLRGSRTDTQYF. The CDR3 DNA follows: TGTGCCAGCAGTTTACGCGGGAGTCGCACAGATACGCAGTATTTT.

The V and J genes are TRBV4-3 and TRBJ2-7, with a possible D match to TRBD2 (5 bases). The CDR3 loop spans 17 amino acids. Germline CDR1 LGHNA, CDR2 YSLEER. Trimming cost V 0 bases and J 0 bases, with 15 bases left between them. For the CDR3, the DNA is TGCGCCAGCAGCCAAGATCTCGGCGGGCGCCCCTCCTACGAGCAGTACTTC. Translated, it gives CASSQDLGGRPSYEQYF.

CDR3 in DNA: TGTGCCAGCAGCGTCACCGGGTCCCAACAAGAGACCCAGTACTTC. This gives the protein CASSVTGSQQETQYF. This sequence joins TRBV9 and TRBJ2-5; D not resolved. The length of the CDR3 is 15 residues. Trimming shortened V by 2 bases and J by 2 bases, and 13 bases separated the two germline ends. From germline, CDR1 is SGDLS and CDR2 YYNGEE. The variable domain in full, with the rest retrieved from reference TRBV9 and TRBJ2-5, is DSGVTQTPKHLITATGQRVTLRCSPRSGDLSVYWYQQSLDQGLQFLIQYYNGEERAKGNILERFSAQQFPDLHSELNLSSLELGDSALYFCASSVTGSQQETQYFGPGTRLLVL.

The rearrangement uses TRBV5-1 and TRBJ2-3; D not certain. Germline V gene data show CDR1 as SGHRS and CDR2 as YFSETQ. The length of the CDR3 is 14 residues. V lost 3 bases and J 2 bases, leaving 10 bases between the germline ends. CDR3 DNA sequence: TGCGCCAGCAGCTCTACCTCTACCACAGATACGCAGTATTTT. Its translation is CASSSTSTTDTQYF. The whole variable domain, filled in from reference TRBV5-1 and TRBJ2-3, reads KAGVTQTPRYLIKTRGQQVTLSCSPISGHRSVSWYQQTPGQGLQFLFEYFSETQRNKGNFPGRFSGRQFSNSRSEMNVSTLELGDSALYLCASSSTSTTDTQYFGPGTRLTVL.

The rearrangement uses TRBV5-1 and TRBJ2-7; tentative D call: TRBD2 (6 bases). CDR1 and CDR2 from the germline V gene are SGHRS and YFSETQ. The CDR3 runs to 13 residues. The ends were cut back, 0 bases at V and 7 bases at J, with 11 bases in the middle. CDR3 sequence: CASSLAAGREQYF. The CDR3 DNA is TGCGCCAGCAGCTTGGCCGCAGGGAGGGAGCAGTACTTC.

CDR3 sequence reads: CASSLHSASGNSPLHF. DNA of the CDR3: TGTGCCAGCAGTTTACACTCAGCATCGGGGAATTCACCCCTCCACTTT. The chain recombines TRBV27 with TRBJ1-6; no clear D gene. This CDR3 is built from 16 residues. Germline-derived CDR1 and CDR2 are MNHEY and SMNVEV (reference sequence). Trimming removed 2 bases from V and 7 bases from J, with 15 bases in between.

The chain links TRBV10-3 to TRBJ2-1, with 9 bases aligning to TRBD2. CDR3 length equals 17 residues. V was pared by 2 bases and J by 11 bases, with 16 bases of the junction left unmatched. Germline loops: CDR1 ENHRY, CDR2 SYGVKD. The CDR3 here is CAISEPPGLASRVKQFF. The CDR3 coding sequence is TGTGCCATCAGTGAGCCCCCGGGACTAGCCAGTCGGGTTAAGCAGTTCTTC.

This clonotype was observed a handful of times. This chain joins TRBV12-5 and TRBJ2-7; D gene ambiguous. The CDR3 consists of 13 residues. V was shortened by 1 base and J by 4 bases, with 8 bases between the two germline ends. Germline CDR1 reads LGHNT; CDR2 reads FRNRAP. The CDR3 DNA follows: TGTGCTAGTGGTTTGGGCCAGAGTTACGAGCAGTACTTC. Protein product: CASGLGQSYEQYF.